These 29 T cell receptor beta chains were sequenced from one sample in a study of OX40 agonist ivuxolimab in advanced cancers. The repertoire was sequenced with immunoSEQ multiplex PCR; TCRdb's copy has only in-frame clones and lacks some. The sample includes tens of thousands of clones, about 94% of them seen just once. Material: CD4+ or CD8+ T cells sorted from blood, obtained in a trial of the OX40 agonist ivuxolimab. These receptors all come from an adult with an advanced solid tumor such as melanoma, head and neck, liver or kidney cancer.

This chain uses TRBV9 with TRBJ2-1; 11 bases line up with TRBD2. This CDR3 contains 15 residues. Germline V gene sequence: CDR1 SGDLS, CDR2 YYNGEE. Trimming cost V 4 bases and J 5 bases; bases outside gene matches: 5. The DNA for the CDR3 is TGTGCCAGCAGCTGGGCTAGCGGGGGGAACAATGAGCAGTTCTTC. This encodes CASSWASGGNNEQFF.

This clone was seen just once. CDR3 nucleotide sequence: TGTGCCAGCAGTTACGGGCGGGGGAACAATGAGCAGTTCTTC. Translation gives CASSYGRGNNEQFF. V usage is TRBV6-5 and J usage is TRBJ2-1; 7 bases align to TRBD2. The CDR3 loop spans 14 amino acids. The V and J ends lost 2 bases and 5 bases, in that order; junction bases with no gene match: 3. The V gene's germline CDR1 is MNHEY and CDR2 SVGAGI.

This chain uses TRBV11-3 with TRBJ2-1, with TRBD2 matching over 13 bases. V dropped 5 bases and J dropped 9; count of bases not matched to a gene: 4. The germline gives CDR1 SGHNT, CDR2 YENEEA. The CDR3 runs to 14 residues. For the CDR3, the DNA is TGTGCCAGCAGCGGGGGGACTAGCGGGATTGAGCAGTTCTTC. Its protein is CASSGGTSGIEQFF.

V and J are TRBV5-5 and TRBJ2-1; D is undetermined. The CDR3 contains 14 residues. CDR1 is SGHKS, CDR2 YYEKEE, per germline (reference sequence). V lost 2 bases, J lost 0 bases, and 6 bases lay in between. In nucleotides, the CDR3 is TGTGCCAGCAGCTTCCTGAGCTCCTACAATGAGCAGTTCTTC. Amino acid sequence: CASSFLSSYNEQFF.

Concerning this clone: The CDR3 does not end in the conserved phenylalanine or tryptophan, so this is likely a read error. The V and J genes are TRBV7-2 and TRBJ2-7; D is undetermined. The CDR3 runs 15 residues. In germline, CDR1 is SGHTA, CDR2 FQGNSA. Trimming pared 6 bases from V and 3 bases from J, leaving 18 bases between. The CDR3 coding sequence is TGTGCCAGCAGACCCAGCGATCAGGAGTACTACGAGCAGTACCTC. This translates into CASRPSDQEYYEQYL.

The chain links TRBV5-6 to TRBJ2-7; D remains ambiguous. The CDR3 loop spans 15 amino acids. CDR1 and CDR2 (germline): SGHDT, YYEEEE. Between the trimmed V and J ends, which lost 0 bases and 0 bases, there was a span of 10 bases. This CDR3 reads CASSLGPTSSYEQYF. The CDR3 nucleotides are TGTGCCAGCAGCTTGGGTCCCACAAGCTCCTACGAGCAGTACTTC.

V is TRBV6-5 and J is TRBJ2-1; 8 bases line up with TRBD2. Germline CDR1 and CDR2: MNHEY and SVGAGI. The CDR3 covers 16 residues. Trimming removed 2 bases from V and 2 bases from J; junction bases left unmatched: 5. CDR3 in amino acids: CASSYITGGPYNEQFF. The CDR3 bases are TGTGCCAGCAGTTACATAACGGGAGGGCCCTACAATGAGCAGTTCTTC.

CDR3 DNA: TGTGCCAGCAGCTTAGGGCAGGAAGCTTTCTTT. The encoded protein is CASSLGQEAFF. This rearrangement joins TRBV13 to TRBJ1-1; unclear D gene. There are 11 residues in the CDR3. The germline V gene has CDR1 PRHDT and CDR2 FYEKMQ (reference sequence). Between the trimmed V and J ends, which lost 0 bases and 8 bases, there was a span of 4 bases.

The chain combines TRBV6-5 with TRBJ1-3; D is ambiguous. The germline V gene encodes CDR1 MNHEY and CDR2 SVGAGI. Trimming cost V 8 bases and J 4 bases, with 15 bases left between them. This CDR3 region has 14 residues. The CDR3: CASSAWEAGNTIYF. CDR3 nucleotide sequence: TGTGCCAGCTCCGCCTGGGAAGCAGGAAACACCATATATTTT.

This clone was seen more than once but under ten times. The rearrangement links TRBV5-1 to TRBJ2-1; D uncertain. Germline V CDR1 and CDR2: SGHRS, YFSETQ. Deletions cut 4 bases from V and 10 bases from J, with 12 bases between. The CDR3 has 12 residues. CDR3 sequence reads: CASSERLEEQFF. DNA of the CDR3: TGCGCCAGCAGCGAGCGACTTGAGGAGCAGTTCTTC.

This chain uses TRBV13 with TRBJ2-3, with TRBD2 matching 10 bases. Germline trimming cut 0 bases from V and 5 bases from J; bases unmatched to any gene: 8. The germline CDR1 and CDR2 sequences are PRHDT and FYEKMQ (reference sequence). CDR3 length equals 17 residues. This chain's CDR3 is CASSLGPASGSQDTQYF. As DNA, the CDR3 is TGTGCCAGCAGCTTAGGCCCCGCTAGCGGGAGCCAAGATACGCAGTATTTT.

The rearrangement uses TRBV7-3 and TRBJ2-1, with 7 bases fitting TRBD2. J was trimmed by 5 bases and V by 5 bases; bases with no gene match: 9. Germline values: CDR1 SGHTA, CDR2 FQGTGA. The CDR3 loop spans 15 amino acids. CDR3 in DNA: TGTGCCAGCAGCCTCCGGGACTACCCCAACAATGAGCAGTTCTTC. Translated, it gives CASSLRDYPNNEQFF.

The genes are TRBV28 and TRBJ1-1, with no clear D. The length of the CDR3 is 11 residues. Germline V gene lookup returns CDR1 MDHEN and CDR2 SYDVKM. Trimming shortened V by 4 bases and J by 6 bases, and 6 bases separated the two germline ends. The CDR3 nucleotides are TGTGCCAGCAGTTCCCCCTCTGAAGCTTTCTTT. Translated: CASSSPSEAFF. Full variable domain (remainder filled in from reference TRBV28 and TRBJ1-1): DVKVTQSSRYLVKRTGEKVFLECVQDMDHENMFWYRQDPGLGLRLIYFSYDVKMKEKGDIPEGYSVSREKKERFSLILESASTNQTSMYLCASSSPSEAFFGQGTRLTVV.

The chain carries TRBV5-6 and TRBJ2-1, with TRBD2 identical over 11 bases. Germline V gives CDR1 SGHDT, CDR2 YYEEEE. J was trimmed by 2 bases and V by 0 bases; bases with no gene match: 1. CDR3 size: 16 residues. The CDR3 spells CASSLVAGGPYNEQFF. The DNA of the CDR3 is TGTGCCAGCAGCTTGGTAGCGGGAGGGCCCTACAATGAGCAGTTCTTC.

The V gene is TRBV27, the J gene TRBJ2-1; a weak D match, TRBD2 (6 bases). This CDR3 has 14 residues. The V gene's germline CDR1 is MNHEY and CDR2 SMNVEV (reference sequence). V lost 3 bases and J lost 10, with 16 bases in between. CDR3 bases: TGTGCCAGCAGTTTCTCACTGGGAGGAGCCGAGCAGTTCTTC. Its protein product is CASSFSLGGAEQFF.

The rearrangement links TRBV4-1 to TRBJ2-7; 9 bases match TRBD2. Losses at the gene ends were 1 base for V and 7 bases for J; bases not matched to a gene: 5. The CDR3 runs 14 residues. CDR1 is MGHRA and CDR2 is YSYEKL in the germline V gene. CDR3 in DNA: TGCGCCAGCAGCCAAGGACTCCTAGCGGGAGAGCAGTACTTC. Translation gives CASSQGLLAGEQYF.

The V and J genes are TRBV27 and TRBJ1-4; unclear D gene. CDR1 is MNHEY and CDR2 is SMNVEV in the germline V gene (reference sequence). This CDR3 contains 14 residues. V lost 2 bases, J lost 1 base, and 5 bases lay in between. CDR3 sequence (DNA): TGTGCCAGCAGTTTAAAGGGAACTAATGAAAAACTGTTTTTT. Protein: CASSLKGTNEKLFF.

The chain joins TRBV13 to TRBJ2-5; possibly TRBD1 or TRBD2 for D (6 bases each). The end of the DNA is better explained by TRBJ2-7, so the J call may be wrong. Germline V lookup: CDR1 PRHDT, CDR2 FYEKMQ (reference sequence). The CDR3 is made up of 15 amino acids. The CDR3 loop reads CASSLAGARSYEQYF. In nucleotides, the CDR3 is TGTGCCAGCAGCTTAGCGGGGGCCAGGTCCTACGAGCAGTACTTC.

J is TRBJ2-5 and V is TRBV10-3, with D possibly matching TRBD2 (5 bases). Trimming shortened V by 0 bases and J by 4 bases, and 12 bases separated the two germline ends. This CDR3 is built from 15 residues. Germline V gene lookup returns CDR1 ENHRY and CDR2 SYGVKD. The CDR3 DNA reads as TGTGCCATCAGTGAGTCGAGTAGCGAGATAGAGACCCAGTACTTC. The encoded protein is CAISESSSEIETQYF.

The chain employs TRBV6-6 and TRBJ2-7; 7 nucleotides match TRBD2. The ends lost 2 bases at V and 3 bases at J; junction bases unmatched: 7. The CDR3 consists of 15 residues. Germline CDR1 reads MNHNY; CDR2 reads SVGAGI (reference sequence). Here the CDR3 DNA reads TGTGCCAGCAGTTACCCCGGCGGGAGTGACTACGAGCAGTACTTC. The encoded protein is CASSYPGGSDYEQYF.

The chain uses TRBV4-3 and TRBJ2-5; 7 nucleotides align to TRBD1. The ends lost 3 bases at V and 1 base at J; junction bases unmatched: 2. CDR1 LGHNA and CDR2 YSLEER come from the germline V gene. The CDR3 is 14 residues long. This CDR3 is CASSQGQSQETQYF. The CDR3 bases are TGCGCCAGCAGCCAGGGACAGAGCCAAGAGACCCAGTACTTC.

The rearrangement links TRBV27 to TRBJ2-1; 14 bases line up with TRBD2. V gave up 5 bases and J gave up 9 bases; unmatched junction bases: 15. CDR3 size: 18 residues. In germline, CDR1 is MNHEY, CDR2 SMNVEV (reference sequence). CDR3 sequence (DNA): TGTGCCAGCAGTAATCTCGGACTAGCGGGAGGAGGGGCCGGTGAGCAGTTCTTC. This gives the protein CASSNLGLAGGGAGEQFF.

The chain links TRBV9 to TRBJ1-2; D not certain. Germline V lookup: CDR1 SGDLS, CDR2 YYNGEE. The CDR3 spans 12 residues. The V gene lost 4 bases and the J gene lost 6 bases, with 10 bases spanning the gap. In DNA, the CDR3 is TGTGCCAGCAGCCTCCGCTGGGATGGCTACACCTTC. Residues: CASSLRWDGYTF.

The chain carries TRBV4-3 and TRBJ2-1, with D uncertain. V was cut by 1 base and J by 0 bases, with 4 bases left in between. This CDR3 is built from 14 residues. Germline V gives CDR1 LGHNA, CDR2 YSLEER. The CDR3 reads CASSQGSSYNEQFF. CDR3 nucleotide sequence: TGCGCCAGCAGCCAAGGTAGCTCCTACAATGAGCAGTTCTTC.

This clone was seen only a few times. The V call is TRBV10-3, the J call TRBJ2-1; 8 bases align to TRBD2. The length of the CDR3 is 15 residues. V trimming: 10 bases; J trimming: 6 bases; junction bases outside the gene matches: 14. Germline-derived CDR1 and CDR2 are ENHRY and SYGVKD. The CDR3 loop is CATLERETISNEQFF. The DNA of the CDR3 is TGTGCCACACTAGAGCGGGAGACTATTAGCAATGAGCAGTTCTTC.

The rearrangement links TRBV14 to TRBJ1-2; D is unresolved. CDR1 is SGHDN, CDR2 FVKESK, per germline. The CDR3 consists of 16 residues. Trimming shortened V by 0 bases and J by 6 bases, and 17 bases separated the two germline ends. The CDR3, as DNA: TGTGCCAGCAGCCAAGAGGTTAACCCCGGGAGAAATGGCTACACCTTC. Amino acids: CASSQEVNPGRNGYTF.

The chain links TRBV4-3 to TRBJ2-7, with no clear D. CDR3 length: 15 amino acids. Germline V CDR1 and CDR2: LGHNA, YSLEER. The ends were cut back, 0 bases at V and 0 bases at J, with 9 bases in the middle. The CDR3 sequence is CASSQEWDTSYEQYF. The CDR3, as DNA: TGCGCCAGCAGCCAAGAGTGGGATACCTCCTACGAGCAGTACTTC.

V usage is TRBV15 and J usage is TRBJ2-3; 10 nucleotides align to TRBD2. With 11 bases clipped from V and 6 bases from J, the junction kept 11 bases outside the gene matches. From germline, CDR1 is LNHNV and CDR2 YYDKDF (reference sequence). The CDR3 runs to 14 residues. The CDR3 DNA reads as TGTGCCGCTCGTACTAGCGGGGTTCAGGATACGCAGTATTTT. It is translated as CAARTSGVQDTQYF.

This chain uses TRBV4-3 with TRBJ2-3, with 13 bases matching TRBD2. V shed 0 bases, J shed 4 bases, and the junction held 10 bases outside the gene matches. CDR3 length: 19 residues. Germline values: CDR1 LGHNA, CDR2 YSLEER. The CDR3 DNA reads TGCGCCAGCAGCCAAGATTTCACTAGCGGGAGGGTAGGGGCAGATACGCAGTATTTT. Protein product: CASSQDFTSGRVGADTQYF.